This T cell receptor (beta chain) was retrieved from a study of T cell repertoires in cytomegalovirus infection. Study-wide context: CMV infection and matching HLA type were both indicated by public TCR beta signatures. General study findings and limits: Public TCR beta family frequency separated CMV-and-HLA carriers, including in an independent cohort. HLA-C-restricted, CMV-specific TCR beta clonotypes were dominant ex vivo.

This clonotype was found a few times. What it binds is not known. TCRdb processed the reads anew with MiXCR; each CDR3 protein has one entry. This table holds 490,000 or so distinct CDR3 sequences, 11% found once. The sample consisted of PBMCs. The clonotype comes from a human donor in good health (CMV status not recorded). Some clones in this sample may be carry-over from other donors' samples.

The CDR3 reads CASSPNAHRGSGGYTF. Here the CDR3 DNA reads TGTGCCAGCAGCCCCAATGCGCACAGGGGGTCAGGTGGCTACACCTTC. The chain joins TRBV13 to TRBJ1-2; TRBD1 matches at 8 bases. Germline CDR1 PRHDT, CDR2 FYEKMQ (reference sequence). This CDR3 is built from 16 residues. Germline trimming cut 5 bases from V and 7 bases from J; bases unmatched to any gene: 15.